This T cell receptor beta chain was sequenced in a study of blood T cell repertoires in COVID-19. Individuals drawn from around 25 US areas were about 18 to 95 years old. The germline CDR1 and CDR2 sequences are MDHEN and SYDVKM. The ends were cut back, 2 bases at V and 4 bases at J, with 6 bases in the middle. The CDR3 sequence is 12 residues long. Repertoires were generated with immunoSEQ multiplex PCR, while TCRdb's copy carries only in-frame clones and drops some. Of some 200,000 clones in the sample, around 89% are singletons; the top ten hold 3% to 4%. Sequenced: PBMCs or T cells enriched from blood (not recorded which). This receptor was obtained from a woman between 18 and 29 years old in a cohort exposed to, infected with or recovered from COVID-19 (not recorded which). The V gene is TRBV28, the J gene TRBJ2-7; D call uncertain. The CDR3 DNA sequence: TGTGCCAGCAGTTTACCCCGGTACGAGCAGTACTTC. This sequence encodes CASSLPRYEQYF. The full variable domain, in which reference TRBV28 and TRBJ2-7 provide the parts outside the CDR3, is DVKVTQSSRYLVKRTGEKVFLECVQDMDHENMFWYRQDPGLGLRLIYFSYDVKMKEKGDIPEGYSVSREKKERFSLILESASTNQTSMYLCASSLPRYEQYFGPGTRLTVT.